Each of the 22 T cell receptor beta chains below was sequenced from the same sample in a study of blood T cells in healthy people across ages. Sample-barcoded 5' priming and a J-beta primer mix drove a second PCR of roughly 6 to 12 cycles. TCRdb analysed the 5' RACE reads with MiXCR anew, one entry per CDR3 protein. This sample yields about 780,000 distinct CDR3 sequences, of which 46% are seen a single time; about a sixth belongs to the top ten. The sequenced material came from blood. These TCRs come from a man at least 80 years old in good health.

This chain uses TRBV10-3 with TRBJ2-5, with D perhaps matching TRBD1 (5 bases). The CDR3 loop spans 14 amino acids. V dropped 9 bases and J dropped 5 bases, with 19 bases sitting between them. Germline CDR1 reads ENHRY; CDR2 reads SYGVKD. The CDR3 reads CAIGAGGPLETQYF. In DNA form, the CDR3 reads TGTGCCATTGGGGCCGGCGGCCCATTGGAGACCCAGTACTTC.

In its sample, this clonotype was seen once. The V gene is TRBV12-3 or TRBV12-4, the J gene TRBJ2-7; 8 bases line up with TRBD1. After removal of 7 bases from V and 5 bases from J, the junction contained 10 bases not matched to a gene. The CDR3 length is 14 residues. The CDR3 here is CASNTQGAGDEQYF. CDR3 sequence (DNA): TGTGCCAGCAACACTCAGGGGGCAGGGGACGAGCAGTACTTC.

This clonotype has a handful of counts. This rearrangement joins TRBV12-3 or TRBV12-4 to TRBJ1-5; possible D gene TRBD1, 5 bases. CDR3 length equals 14 residues. Trimming pared 7 bases from V and 6 bases from J, leaving 16 bases between. CDR3 sequence reads: CASTNQGEAQPQHF. The CDR3 DNA is TGTGCCAGCACTAATCAGGGTGAGGCTCAGCCCCAGCATTTT.

Only a few counts were recorded for this clonotype. The chain employs TRBV27 and TRBJ1-6, with a possible D match to TRBD1 (5 bases). The germline V gene encodes CDR1 MNHEY and CDR2 SMNVEV (reference sequence). The CDR3 sequence is 15 residues long. V lost 3 bases to trimming and J lost 6 bases, with 12 bases between them. The CDR3 loop reads CASSLGGGGNSPLHF. The CDR3 coding sequence is TGTGCCAGCAGTTTGGGTGGGGGTGGTAATTCACCCCTCCACTTT.

The chain joins TRBV29-1 to TRBJ2-3; 8 bases line up with TRBD2. CDR3 length: 14 amino acids. Looked up from germline, CDR1 is SQVTM and CDR2 is ANQGSEA. The CDR3 sequence is CRAGGSQVTDTQYF. DNA for the CDR3: TGCAGGGCGGGGGGCAGCCAAGTCACAGATACGCAGTATTTT.

The chain is built from TRBV19 and TRBJ1-5, with D hard to call. CDR3 size: 15 residues. The V gene's germline CDR1 is LNHDA and CDR2 SQIVND (reference sequence). V lost 4 bases, J lost 0 bases, and 10 bases lay in between. This chain's CDR3 is CASSTGRHSNQPQHF. DNA for the CDR3: TGTGCCAGTAGTACCGGACGGCATAGCAATCAGCCCCAGCATTTT.

The chain joins TRBV27 to TRBJ1-2; no firm D call. The germline V gene encodes CDR1 MNHEY and CDR2 SMNVEV (reference sequence). Deletions cut 8 bases from V and 5 bases from J, with 9 bases between. The CDR3 extends over 11 amino acids. The CDR3 protein is CASPLRYGYTF. The CDR3 DNA sequence: TGTGCCAGCCCTCTTCGGTATGGCTACACCTTC.

The chain recombines TRBV9 with TRBJ2-7; D uncertain. V was shortened by 4 bases and J by 3 bases, with 11 bases between the two germline ends. Germline V gene data show CDR1 as SGDLS and CDR2 as YYNGEE. The CDR3 loop spans 13 amino acids. CDR3 nucleotides: TGTGCCAGCAGCAACGACAAGAACTACGAGCAGTACTTC. It yields the protein CASSNDKNYEQYF.

This clonotype was observed a single time. V and J are TRBV18 and TRBJ1-6, with TRBD1 matching 7 bases. Germline trimming cut 6 bases from V and 9 bases from J; bases unmatched to any gene: 8. Germline V gene data show CDR1 as KGHSH and CDR2 as LQKENI. There are 14 residues in the CDR3. The CDR3 bases are TGTGCCAGCTCGCCGGGACAGCAGCCTTCACCCCTCCACTTT. Residues: CASSPGQQPSPLHF.

A few counts support this clonotype. The rearrangement uses TRBV5-1 and TRBJ2-1, with D perhaps TRBD2 (6 bases). Germline loops: CDR1 SGHRS, CDR2 YFSETQ. Trimming cost V 0 bases and J 5 bases, with 15 bases left between them. CDR3 length: 16 amino acids. DNA for the CDR3: TGCGCCAGCAGCTTGGCCCCCCGGGAGAAGGACAATGAGCAGTTCTTC. Translating gives CASSLAPREKDNEQFF.

This chain joins TRBV7-3 and TRBJ2-5, with no clear D. The J call may be mistaken, given a closer DNA end match to TRBJ2-7. The germline V gene encodes CDR1 SGHTA and CDR2 FQGTGA. This CDR3 spans 12 amino acids. The CDR3 reads CASSLNSHEQYF. The CDR3 coding sequence is TGTGCCAGCAGCTTAAATTCCCACGAGCAGTACTTC.

V and J are TRBV4-3 and TRBJ1-2, with TRBD1 matching over 7 bases. V lost 4 bases and J lost 4; bases outside the gene matches: 12. This CDR3 has 16 amino acids. Germline V gives CDR1 LGHNA, CDR2 YSLEER. The CDR3 sequence: CASSPGTVYSFYGYTF. As DNA, the CDR3 is TGCGCCAGCAGCCCAGGGACAGTGTATAGTTTCTATGGCTACACCTTC.

CDR3 amino acids: CAIRDRGHSSYEQYF. For the CDR3, the DNA is TGTGCCATCCGGGACAGGGGTCATAGCTCCTACGAGCAGTACTTC. The V gene is TRBV2, the J gene TRBJ2-7; 10 bases line up with TRBD1. This CDR3 contains 15 residues. The germline V gene encodes CDR1 SNHLY and CDR2 FYNNEI. V was pared by 10 bases and J by 0 bases, with 9 bases of the junction left unmatched.

The chain has TRBV9 and TRBJ2-1; D is tentatively TRBD1 or TRBD2 (5 bases each). The CDR3 has 15 amino acids. Trimming removed 0 bases at V and 9 bases at J, with 16 bases between. Looked up from germline, CDR1 is SGDLS and CDR2 is YYNGEE. The CDR3 loop is CASSVEGPTWGEQFF. For the CDR3, the DNA is TGTGCCAGCAGCGTAGAGGGACCGACATGGGGTGAGCAGTTCTTC.

The gene calls are TRBV7-9 and TRBJ2-4, with D perhaps matching TRBD1 or TRBD2 (5 bases each). Germline CDR1 and CDR2: SEHNR and FQNEAQ (reference sequence). This CDR3 contains 12 residues. V shed 7 bases and J shed 9 bases, with 13 bases lying between them. The CDR3 sequence is CASIYPRGIQYF. The CDR3 nucleotides are TGTGCCAGCATTTATCCGAGGGGCATTCAGTACTTC.

V and J are TRBV12-3 or TRBV12-4 and TRBJ2-6; 7 positions agree with TRBD2. The V and J ends lost 5 bases and 12 bases, in that order; junction bases with no gene match: 13. The CDR3 covers 15 residues. The CDR3 sequence is CASSLSGGTVAVLTF. The CDR3 DNA reads as TGTGCCAGCAGTCTCTCGGGAGGTACTGTGGCCGTCCTGACTTTC.

This chain joins TRBV7-2 and TRBJ2-2; possibly TRBD1 or TRBD2 for D (5 bases each). V was trimmed by 3 bases and J by 5 bases, leaving 13 bases between them. Germline V gene data show CDR1 as SGHTA and CDR2 as FQGNSA. This CDR3 contains 15 residues. CDR3 sequence: CASSFGGASTGELFF. The DNA of the CDR3 is TGTGCCAGCAGCTTTGGGGGAGCGTCGACCGGGGAGCTGTTTTTT.

This CDR3 reads CASSEDPDGDIQYF. CDR3 coding DNA: TGTGCCAGCAGCGAGGACCCGGACGGGGACATTCAGTACTTC. The V call is TRBV9, the J call TRBJ2-4; perhaps TRBD2 as D (5 bases). The CDR3 extends over 14 amino acids. V lost 3 bases and J lost 8, with 15 bases in between. Per germline, CDR1 SGDLS and CDR2 YYNGEE. Variable domain in full (rest from reference TRBV9 and TRBJ2-4): DSGVTQTPKHLITATGQRVTLRCSPRSGDLSVYWYQQSLDQGLQFLIQYYNGEERAKGNILERFSAQQFPDLHSELNLSSLELGDSALYFCASSEDPDGDIQYFGAGTRLSVL.

This clonotype has a handful of counts. The chain recombines TRBV3-1 with TRBJ2-7; TRBD1 or TRBD2 may be the D gene (5 bases each). CDR3 length equals 16 residues. CDR1 is LGHDT and CDR2 is YNNKEL in the germline V gene (reference sequence). The V and J ends lost 4 bases and 1 base respectively, with 17 bases between them. The DNA of the CDR3 is TGTGCCAGCAGCCCTCCATTCGGGGCCTCTTCCTACGAGCAGTACTTC. Amino acid sequence: CASSPPFGASSYEQYF.

This chain uses TRBV12-3 or TRBV12-4 with TRBJ2-3, with a possible D match to TRBD2 (6 bases). V was trimmed by 5 bases and J by 3 bases, leaving 12 bases between them. The CDR3 spans 14 residues. The CDR3 region is CASSVASDTDTQYF. Written as DNA, the CDR3 is TGTGCCAGCAGTGTCGCTAGCGATACAGATACGCAGTATTTT.

The chain is built from TRBV20-1 and TRBJ2-3, with a tentative D call TRBD2 (6 bases). V was pared by 5 bases and J by 4 bases, with 16 bases between. This CDR3 has 14 residues. The V gene's germline CDR1 is DFQATT and CDR2 SNEGSKA (reference sequence). CDR3 residues: CSASRDSGADTQYF. The CDR3 DNA is TGCAGTGCTTCTCGGGACTCGGGCGCAGATACGCAGTATTTT.

Concerning this clonotype itself: A read error may account for a junction end that differs from germline. The CDR3 DNA follows: TGTGCCACCGGCAGAGGATCGGGAGGTTTCAATGAGCAGTTCTTC. Translated, it gives CATGRGSGGFNEQFF. The gene calls are TRBV15 and TRBJ2-1; 7 nucleotides match TRBD2. Germline loops: CDR1 LNHNV, CDR2 YYDKDF (reference sequence). The CDR3 contains 15 residues.